Presented here are 21 T cell receptor beta chains from one specimen sequenced in a study of cytomegalovirus exposure and HLA in healthy donors. Libraries were prepared by immunoSEQ multiplex PCR; TCRdb keeps only in-frame clonotypes and omits some of them. In the table there are some 140,000 clones, 70% to 90% of which are singletons. Sequencing was carried out using PBMCs. The receptors originated from a man between 18 and 29 years old in good health and CMV-seronegative.

The V gene is TRBV7-9, the J gene TRBJ1-1; tentatively, D is TRBD1 (5 bases). In germline, CDR1 is SEHNR, CDR2 FQNEAQ (reference sequence). The CDR3 is 14 amino acids. Trimming left V 5 bases short and J 5 bases short, with 15 bases between. The CDR3 bases are TGTGCCAGCAGCCGCACAGGCCAAGTAACTGAAGCTTTCTTT. This encodes CASSRTGQVTEAFF.

The gene calls are TRBV5-1 and TRBJ2-1; 10 bases line up with TRBD2. Losses at the gene ends were 4 bases for V and 4 bases for J; bases not matched to a gene: 5. This CDR3 has 15 residues. From germline, CDR1 is SGHRS and CDR2 YFSETQ. This CDR3 is CASSHTSGVYNEQFF. The CDR3 coding sequence is TGCGCCAGCAGCCATACTAGCGGGGTTTACAATGAGCAGTTCTTC.

This chain uses TRBV10-3 with TRBJ2-7, with 11 bases lining up with TRBD2. The junction had 12 bases not matched to a gene; V was cut back by 6 bases and J by 2 bases. The germline CDR1 and CDR2 sequences are ENHRY and SYGVKD. The CDR3 covers 17 residues. The CDR3 spells CAISDWPLAGVAYEQYF. The CDR3 DNA is TGTGCCATCAGCGATTGGCCACTAGCGGGAGTAGCCTACGAGCAGTACTTC.

The chain joins TRBV5-6 to TRBJ2-7; D is undetermined. Germline lookup yields CDR1 SGHDT and CDR2 YYEEEE. This CDR3 region has 14 residues. V lost 0 bases, J lost 0 bases, and 7 bases lay in between. The DNA for the CDR3 is TGTGCCAGCAGCTTGGGACTGAACTCCTACGAGCAGTACTTC. This sequence encodes CASSLGLNSYEQYF.

V and J are TRBV30 and TRBJ1-2; tentative D call: TRBD1 (5 bases). This CDR3 is 14 amino acids long. The V end lost 6 bases, the J end lost 2 bases, and 16 bases lay between the germline ends. The germline CDR1 and CDR2 sequences are GTSNPN and SVGIG (reference sequence). The CDR3 region is CACTIPGLNYGYTF. Written as DNA, the CDR3 is TGTGCCTGCACTATTCCGGGACTGAACTATGGCTACACCTTC.

About this clone: One end of the junction fails to match germline, which may point to a read error. The V gene is TRBV5-5, the J gene TRBJ2-7; 8 nucleotides line up with TRBD1. CDR3 size: 13 residues. Germline CDR1 is SGHKS and CDR2 is YYEKEE (reference sequence). The CDR3 region is CASRLDRAYEQYF. CDR3 bases: TGTGCCAGCAGATTGGACAGGGCCTACGAGCAGTACTTC.

This chain links TRBV11-2 with TRBJ1-2, with unresolved D. The CDR3 is made up of 18 amino acids. Germline values: CDR1 SGHAT, CDR2 FQNNGV. Trimming removed 3 bases from V and 2 bases from J, with 22 bases in between. CDR3 nucleotides: TGTGCCAGCAGCTTCCTCAACTCTCCTGATAAAAAAAACTATGGCTACACCTTC. Protein sequence: CASSFLNSPDKKNYGYTF.

The chain carries TRBV15 and TRBJ2-5; weak D call: TRBD1 (5 bases). V dropped 3 bases and J dropped 0 bases, with 5 bases sitting between them. CDR1 LNHNV and CDR2 YYDKDF come from the germline V gene (reference sequence). The CDR3 length is 13 residues. DNA for the CDR3: TGTGCCACCAGCAGGGACAACCAAGAGACCCAGTACTTC. It codes for CATSRDNQETQYF.

The chain combines TRBV19 with TRBJ1-1; TRBD1 matches 8 bases. The CDR3 is 15 amino acids. The germline V gene encodes CDR1 LNHDA and CDR2 SQIVND (reference sequence). With 8 bases clipped from V and 0 bases from J, the junction kept 8 bases outside the gene matches. CDR3 DNA: TGTGCCAGTCGGCGGACAGGGTATGTGAACACTGAAGCTTTCTTT. Translation: CASRRTGYVNTEAFF.

The CDR3 protein is CASSPLRGQGYGYTF. The CDR3 nucleotides are TGTGCCAGCTCACCACTCCGGGGACAGGGTTATGGCTACACCTTC. This chain links TRBV18 with TRBJ1-2; TRBD1 agrees at 9 bases. This CDR3 contains 15 residues. V gave up 1 base and J gave up 5 bases; unmatched junction bases: 5. The germline gives CDR1 KGHSH, CDR2 LQKENI.

V and J are TRBV5-4 and TRBJ2-1, with 7 bases lining up with TRBD2. The J segment lost 0 bases and the V segment lost 2 bases, leaving 2 bases of the junction unmatched. The CDR3 contains 15 residues. CDR1 is SGHNT and CDR2 is YYREEE in the germline V gene (reference sequence). DNA for the CDR3: TGTGCCAGCAGCTTTTCTAGCGGCTCCTACAATGAGCAGTTCTTC. Its protein is CASSFSSGSYNEQFF.

The chain couples TRBV9 to TRBJ2-1; TRBD1 matches 8 bases. Germline-derived CDR1 and CDR2 are SGDLS and YYNGEE. This CDR3 comprises 18 residues. Trimming took 0 bases from V and 4 from J; bases not matched to a gene: 12. The DNA of the CDR3 is TGTGCCAGCAGCGTAGGGACGACAGGGGCCCGCGGGTACAATGAGCAGTTCTTC. Its translation is CASSVGTTGARGYNEQFF.

The chain joins TRBV6-6 to TRBJ1-3, with a weak D call TRBD1 (6 bases). The CDR3 spans 14 residues. V shed 1 base and J shed 4 bases, with 8 bases lying between them. Germline assignment: CDR1 MNHNY and CDR2 SVGAGI (reference sequence). As DNA, the CDR3 is TGTGCCAGCAGTTACTGGACAGCCGGAAACACCATATATTTT. The encoded protein is CASSYWTAGNTIYF.

V gene TRBV15 combines with J gene TRBJ1-3; D unresolved. This CDR3 spans 16 amino acids. In germline, CDR1 is LNHNV, CDR2 YYDKDF (reference sequence). V gave up 1 base and J gave up 3 bases, with 13 bases separating them. CDR3 region: CATSRGDAGYGNTIYF. The CDR3 DNA reads as TGTGCCACCAGCAGAGGGGATGCGGGTTATGGAAACACCATATATTTT.

V gene TRBV2 combines with J gene TRBJ2-2; no clear D gene. V was cut by 7 bases and J by 2 bases, with 17 bases left in between. Germline assignment: CDR1 SNHLY and CDR2 FYNNEI. The CDR3 totals 16 residues. The CDR3 coding sequence is TGTGCCAGCACCGAGAGACATCTAACAAACACCGGGGAGCTGTTTTTT. Translation gives CASTERHLTNTGELFF.

The chain couples TRBV9 to TRBJ2-1, with 8 bases identical to TRBD1. CDR1 is SGDLS, CDR2 YYNGEE, per germline. The V gene end was trimmed by 4 bases and the J gene end by 5 bases; junction bases not matched to a gene: 14. The CDR3 contains 17 residues. The CDR3 protein is CASSPQGAGIGDNEQFF. CDR3 DNA: TGTGCCAGCAGCCCCCAGGGGGCAGGGATCGGGGACAATGAGCAGTTCTTC.

This clone was observed once. This chain joins TRBV6-1 and TRBJ1-5, with TRBD1 matching 8 bases. Trimming removed 6 bases from V and 4 bases from J; junction bases left unmatched: 8. CDR1 and CDR2 from the germline V gene are MNHNS and SASEGT. The CDR3 length is 15 residues. CDR3 bases: TGTGCCAGCAGATTCGGGACAGGTGGGAATCAGCCCCAGCATTTT. As protein: CASRFGTGGNQPQHF.

This clone was detected once. The rearrangement uses TRBV6-5 and TRBJ2-7, with D possibly being TRBD2 (5 bases). Trimming took 4 bases from V and 6 from J, leaving 16 bases between them. Germline CDR1 is MNHEY and CDR2 is SVGAGI. CDR3 length equals 14 residues. For the CDR3, the DNA is TGTGCCAGCAGTTCCGGGGTAGCTCCCCGCGAGCAGTACTTC. Encoded protein: CASSSGVAPREQYF.

V usage is TRBV9 and J usage is TRBJ1-2; D is unclear. CDR3 length: 14 amino acids. V shed 0 bases and J shed 8 bases, with 14 bases lying between them. Germline CDR1 and CDR2: SGDLS and YYNGEE. The CDR3 DNA sequence: TGTGCCAGCAGCGTAGACAGCTCTATTGGGGGCTACACCTTC. Translated: CASSVDSSIGGYTF.

V is TRBV9 and J is TRBJ2-1, with D tentatively TRBD1 (6 bases). Trimming took 5 bases from V and 2 from J, leaving 14 bases between them. The germline CDR1 and CDR2 sequences are SGDLS and YYNGEE. The CDR3 has 15 amino acids. The CDR3 DNA follows: TGTGCCAGCAGACCCGAGGGGGTCCCCTACAATGAGCAGTTCTTC. Residues: CASRPEGVPYNEQFF.

This clone was counted a few times. This chain uses TRBV5-4 with TRBJ2-7; D is perhaps TRBD2 (6 bases). Germline values: CDR1 SGHNT, CDR2 YYREEE (reference sequence). The CDR3 runs 15 residues. V lost 0 bases to trimming and J lost 2 bases, with 12 bases between them. This CDR3 is CASSLDRGLTYEQYF. As DNA, the CDR3 is TGTGCCAGCAGCTTGGATCGGGGACTGACCTACGAGCAGTACTTC. The full variable domain, its missing parts supplied by reference TRBV5-4 and TRBJ2-7, is ETGVTQSPTHLIKTRGQQVTLRCSSQSGHNTVSWYQQALGQGPQFIFQYYREEENGRGNFPPRFSGLQFPNYSSELNVNALELDDSALYLCASSLDRGLTYEQYFGPGTRLTVT.